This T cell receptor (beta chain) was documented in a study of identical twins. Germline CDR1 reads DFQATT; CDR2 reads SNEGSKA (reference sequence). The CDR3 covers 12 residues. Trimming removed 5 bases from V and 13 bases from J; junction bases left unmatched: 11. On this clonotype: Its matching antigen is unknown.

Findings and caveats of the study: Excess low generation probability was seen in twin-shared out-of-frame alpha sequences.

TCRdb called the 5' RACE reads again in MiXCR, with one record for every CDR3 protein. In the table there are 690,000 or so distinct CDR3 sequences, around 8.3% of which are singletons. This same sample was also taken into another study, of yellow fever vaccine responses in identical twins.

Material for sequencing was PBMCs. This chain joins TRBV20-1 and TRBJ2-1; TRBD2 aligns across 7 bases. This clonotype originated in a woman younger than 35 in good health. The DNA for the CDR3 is TGCAGTGCTGCTACAGCAGCGGGATTACAGTTCTTC. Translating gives CSAATAAGLQFF.